This is a list of T cell receptor beta chains from one sample in a study of technical replicates of blood from a few donors. TCRdb's table, derived via immunoSEQ multiplex PCR, lists solely in-frame clones and lacks some. This repertoire shows about 94,000 clones, less than 96% found once; its top ten account for around 0.37%. The sample was T cells isolated from PBMCs. These receptors originate from a human donor in good health. Both conserved end residues are part of each CDR3. A D gene is named only where the DNA matches it firmly.

v_call	d_call	j_call	cdr3_nt	cdr3_aa
TRBV9	-	TRBJ2-1	TGTGCCAGCAGCGTAGCAGGAGGGGACTACAATGAGCAGTTCTTC	CASSVAGGDYNEQFF
TRBV4-1	TRBD2	TRBJ2-3	TGCGCCAGCAGCCACCCCAAGGTGGGACTAGCGGGAGGGCTACAGGCAGATACGCAGTATTTT	CASSHPKVGLAGGLQADTQYF
TRBV7-8	-	TRBJ2-2	TGTGCCAGCAGCTTAACAGCGGGTATCGGGGAGCTGTTTTTT	CASSLTAGIGELFF
TRBV27	-	TRBJ2-1	TGTGCCAGCAAGGGGAAGTACAATGAGCAGTTCTTC	CASKGKYNEQFF
TRBV27	-	TRBJ2-5	TGTGCCAGCAGTTTAAGGGGGGACAGACAAGAGACCCAGTACTTC	CASSLRGDRQETQYF
TRBV9	-	TRBJ2-3	TGTGCCAGCAGCCCGGGTGGAGATAGCACAGATACGCAGTATTTT	CASSPGGDSTDTQYF
TRBV9	TRBD1	TRBJ2-6	TGTGCCAGCAGCGCGGGACAGTTCTCTGGGGCCAACGTCCTGACTTTC	CASSAGQFSGANVLTF
TRBV11-2	-	TRBJ2-5	TGTGCCAGCAGCTATTTAGTTGCAGAGACCCAGTACTTC	CASSYLVAETQYF
TRBV2	-	TRBJ1-4	TGTGCCAGCAGTGCAGAAAAACTGTTTTTT	CASSAEKLFF
TRBV6-5	TRBD2	TRBJ2-7	TGTGCCAGCAGTTACGGACTAGCGGGGGACTACGAGCAGTACTTC	CASSYGLAGDYEQYF
TRBV4-1	TRBD2	TRBJ2-1	TGCGCCAGCAGCCAAGTTCGACTAGCGGGAGGGCGTAATGAGCAGTTCTTC	CASSQVRLAGGRNEQFF
TRBV6-4	TRBD2	TRBJ2-2	TGTGCCAGCAGTGACTCAACTAGCGGGAACACCGGGGAGCTGTTTTTT	CASSDSTSGNTGELFF
TRBV7-8	-	TRBJ2-2	TGTGCCAGCAGCTTAGATCTAAGGAGCACCGGGGAGCTGTTTTTT	CASSLDLRSTGELFF
TRBV19	-	TRBJ2-5	TGTGCCAGTAGTATCCCGGCAAGCGGGGAGACCCAGTACTTC	CASSIPASGETQYF